These 28 T cell receptor beta chains originate from one sample sequenced in a study of cytomegalovirus exposure and HLA in healthy donors. Profiled with immunoSEQ multiplex PCR; TCRdb holds only in-frame clones, not every one. The sample includes some 200,000 clones, 75% to 95% seen only once; the top ten take about 0.95%. The sample consisted of PBMCs. These receptors came from a woman aged 18-29 years in good health and CMV-seronegative.

This clone was seen a single time. V is TRBV2 and J is TRBJ2-1; D is possibly TRBD2 (6 bases). The V and J ends lost 7 bases and 8 bases respectively, with 18 bases between them. This CDR3 has 14 residues. CDR1 and CDR2 (germline): SNHLY, FYNNEI. CDR3 amino acids: CASTFGTGDYEQFF. CDR3 nucleotide sequence: TGTGCCAGCACTTTTGGGACTGGAGACTATGAGCAGTTCTTC.

The V call is TRBV6-5, the J call TRBJ1-5; D not certain. Germline V CDR1 and CDR2: MNHEY, SVGAGI. V lost 2 bases and J 3 bases, leaving 8 bases between the germline ends. The CDR3 spans 14 residues. The CDR3 here is CASSYGTDNQPQHF. The CDR3 DNA sequence: TGTGCCAGCAGTTACGGTACAGACAATCAGCCCCAGCATTTT.

The gene calls are TRBV18 and TRBJ1-2, with D uncertain. V lost 5 bases to trimming and J lost 8 bases, with 18 bases between them. There are 14 residues in the CDR3. CDR1 is KGHSH and CDR2 is LQKENI in the germline V gene. The CDR3 region has the DNA TGTGCCAGCTCATCCCAGGAAAATGGCTACGGCTACACCTTC. The encoded protein is CASSSQENGYGYTF. Full variable domain (outside the CDR3, taken from reference TRBV18 and TRBJ1-2): NAGVMQNPRHLVRRRGQEARLRCSPMKGHSHVYWYRQLPEEGLKFMVYLQKENIIDESGMPKERFSAEFPKEGPSILRIQQVVRGDSAAYFCASSSQENGYGYTFGSGTRLTVV.

V gene TRBV6-1 combines with J gene TRBJ2-7, with 11 bases aligning to TRBD2. The V gene's germline CDR1 is MNHNS and CDR2 SASEGT. The CDR3 is 15 amino acids. After removal of 6 bases from V and 0 bases from J, the junction contained 4 bases not matched to a gene. CDR3: CASSATSGSSYEQYF. CDR3 sequence (DNA): TGTGCCAGCAGCGCTACTAGCGGGAGCTCCTACGAGCAGTACTTC.

V is TRBV29-1 and J is TRBJ2-3; TRBD2 agrees at 14 bases. Losses at the gene ends were 7 bases for V and 5 bases for J; bases not matched to a gene: 14. The CDR3 is 17 residues long. CDR1 SQVTM and CDR2 ANQGSEA come from the germline V gene. The CDR3 nucleotides read TGCAGCGCCACCCCCTTGGCGGGACTAGCGGGAGAAGATACGCAGTATTTT. Protein: CSATPLAGLAGEDTQYF.

The chain joins TRBV28 to TRBJ2-5; TRBD1 agrees at 9 bases. The CDR3 is 13 residues long. Germline V CDR1 and CDR2: MDHEN, SYDVKM. V dropped 11 bases and J dropped 4; count of bases not matched to a gene: 8. This CDR3 is CAGSQGALETQYF. The CDR3 DNA sequence: TGTGCCGGGTCACAGGGGGCATTAGAGACCCAGTACTTC.

This chain uses TRBV5-1 with TRBJ1-1, with D perhaps TRBD1 (6 bases). V lost 3 bases and J lost 5, with 17 bases in between. Germline CDR1 SGHRS, CDR2 YFSETQ. The CDR3 runs 15 residues. The CDR3 DNA reads TGCGCCAGCAGCTCCGGACCCTCGAGGGGGACTGAAGCTTTCTTT. It is translated as CASSSGPSRGTEAFF. Using reference TRBV5-1 and TRBJ1-1 for the parts outside the CDR3, the full variable domain is KAGVTQTPRYLIKTRGQQVTLSCSPISGHRSVSWYQQTPGQGLQFLFEYFSETQRNKGNFPGRFSGRQFSNSRSEMNVSTLELGDSALYLCASSSGPSRGTEAFFGQGTRLTVV.

The chain couples TRBV29-1 to TRBJ2-3; a weak D match, TRBD1 (6 bases). Trimming left V 6 bases short and J 0 bases short, with 13 bases between. The germline gives CDR1 SQVTM, CDR2 ANQGSEA. This CDR3 comprises 14 residues. CDR3 bases: TGCAGCGTCTTGGGACAAACTAGCACAGATACGCAGTATTTT. Protein product: CSVLGQTSTDTQYF.

The rearrangement joins TRBV5-1 to TRBJ1-1, with 7 bases lining up with TRBD1. The V gene end was trimmed by 2 bases and the J gene end by 3 bases; junction bases not matched to a gene: 7. The CDR3 extends over 15 amino acids. Germline assignment: CDR1 SGHRS and CDR2 YFSETQ. The CDR3 loop is CASSFDRAGYTEAFF. The CDR3 DNA reads as TGCGCCAGCAGCTTTGACAGGGCTGGGTACACTGAAGCTTTCTTT.

The chain combines TRBV5-1 with TRBJ1-4, with D perhaps TRBD1 (6 bases). Trimming took off 3 bases at V and 5 bases at J, with 11 bases between the two ends. Germline assignment: CDR1 SGHRS and CDR2 YFSETQ. The CDR3 consists of 14 residues. In nucleotides, the CDR3 is TGCGCCAGCAGCTACGGACAGAGAAATGAAAAACTGTTTTTT. Translating it yields CASSYGQRNEKLFF.

The rearrangement joins TRBV19 to TRBJ2-1; 8 nucleotides align to TRBD1. The V and J ends lost 4 bases and 7 bases, in that order; junction bases with no gene match: 3. This CDR3 region has 13 residues. Germline V CDR1 and CDR2: LNHDA, SQIVND (reference sequence). In DNA, the CDR3 is TGTGCCAGTAGTACACAGGGGGTGAATGAGCAGTTCTTC. As protein: CASSTQGVNEQFF.

This clone has just one count. The gene calls are TRBV11-2 and TRBJ1-1, with no clear D. The CDR3 is made up of 14 amino acids. Germline V gives CDR1 SGHAT, CDR2 FQNNGV. V lost 5 bases and J lost 4, with 14 bases in between. The CDR3 region has the DNA TGTGCCAGCAGCCAGGACCCGGGAAGCACTGAAGCTTTCTTT. It encodes CASSQDPGSTEAFF.

This clone was counted a single time. The V call is TRBV7-9, the J call TRBJ2-1; D is perhaps TRBD1 (6 bases). V lost 5 bases and J lost 3, with 11 bases in between. Germline-derived CDR1 and CDR2 are SEHNR and FQNEAQ (reference sequence). The CDR3 is 14 amino acids. The CDR3 bases are TGTGCCAGCAGCGAGGAACAGGGCTACAATGAGCAGTTCTTC. This sequence encodes CASSEEQGYNEQFF.

The chain couples TRBV15 to TRBJ1-3; D is unresolved. Between the trimmed V and J ends, which lost 3 bases and 0 bases, there was a span of 6 bases. Looked up from germline, CDR1 is LNHNV and CDR2 is YYDKDF (reference sequence). CDR3 size: 14 residues. CDR3 region: CATSRRVSGNTIYF. The CDR3 nucleotides are TGTGCCACCAGCAGGAGGGTCTCTGGAAACACCATATATTTT.

The chain recombines TRBV7-2 with TRBJ1-1, with 8 bases that match TRBD1. CDR3 size: 15 residues. The V gene's germline CDR1 is SGHTA and CDR2 FQGNSA. V shed 2 bases, J shed 8 bases, and the junction held 10 bases outside the gene matches. CDR3 bases: TGTGCCAGCAGCTTACTCGGCCAGGGGGCGGGAGAAGCTTTCTTT. Its protein product is CASSLLGQGAGEAFF.

The V gene is TRBV4-1, the J gene TRBJ2-4; D possibly corresponds to TRBD1 (5 bases). This CDR3 is built from 17 residues. Trimming cost V 0 bases and J 4 bases, with 16 bases left between them. Germline loops: CDR1 MGHRA, CDR2 YSYEKL. CDR3 in amino acids: CASSQEVIGAPKNIQYF. CDR3 nucleotide sequence: TGCGCCAGCAGCCAAGAGGTGATAGGGGCCCCTAAAAACATTCAGTACTTC.

The V and J genes are TRBV27 and TRBJ2-1, with TRBD2 as a possible D gene (7 bases). Looked up from germline, CDR1 is MNHEY and CDR2 is SMNVEV (reference sequence). Trimming stripped 3 bases from V and 1 base from J, with 13 bases between. The CDR3 spans 16 residues. The CDR3 reads CASSLGGAYSYNEQFF. The DNA of the CDR3 is TGTGCCAGCAGTTTGGGGGGGGCCTATTCCTACAATGAGCAGTTCTTC.

V and J are TRBV7-6 and TRBJ1-3; possibly TRBD1 for D (6 bases). Germline values: CDR1 SGHVS, CDR2 FNYEAQ. V lost 3 bases to trimming and J lost 8 bases, with 23 bases between them. The CDR3 runs to 17 residues. CDR3 in amino acids: CASSFGSWTAERDTIYF. The CDR3 DNA is TGTGCCAGCAGCTTTGGATCGTGGACAGCCGAGAGGGACACCATATATTTT.

This clone was observed a single time. The rearrangement links TRBV28 to TRBJ1-2; D call uncertain. Trimming removed 8 bases at V and 4 bases at J, with 23 bases between. This CDR3 region has 16 residues. Germline V CDR1 and CDR2: MDHEN, SYDVKM. The CDR3 coding sequence is TGTGCCAGCGAGCCGGGAGACGGCCGAATATTCTATGGCTACACCTTC. Protein: CASEPGDGRIFYGYTF.

This clone was recorded only once. Relative to the germline gene, one junction end is altered; a read error may explain this. The V call is TRBV7-7, the J call TRBJ2-2, with D unresolved. The CDR3 runs 13 residues. Germline CDR1 SSHAT, CDR2 FNYEAQ (reference sequence). CDR3 protein: CASSLPYTGELFF. CDR3 DNA: TGTGCTAGCAGCTTACCCTACACCGGGGAGCTGTTTTTT.

The CDR3 coding sequence is TGTGCCAGCAGCCCAGGACAGGGGAAACACGAGCAGTACTTC. It translates to CASSPGQGKHEQYF. The V gene is TRBV11-3, the J gene TRBJ2-7, with 9 bases matching TRBD1. J was trimmed by 5 bases and V by 5 bases; bases with no gene match: 7. CDR1 SGHNT and CDR2 YENEEA come from the germline V gene. The length of the CDR3 is 14 residues. Variable domain in full (rest from reference TRBV11-3 and TRBJ2-7): EAGVVQSPRYKIIEKKQPVAFWCNPISGHNTLYWYLQNLGQGPELLIRYENEEAVDDSQLPKDRFSAERLKGVDSTLKIQPAELGDSAVYLCASSPGQGKHEQYFGPGTRLTVT.

The rearrangement links TRBV6-4 to TRBJ2-2; D may be TRBD1 (6 bases). The V gene's germline CDR1 is MRHNA and CDR2 SNTAGT. This CDR3 spans 14 amino acids. Trimming took 3 bases from V and 5 from J, leaving 10 bases between them. The CDR3 DNA reads as TGTGCCAGCAGTGAGGGTACAGGGACCGGGGAGCTGTTTTTT. It translates to CASSEGTGTGELFF.

This clone was observed a single time. The gene calls are TRBV5-6 and TRBJ2-7; 8 bases align to TRBD2. Trimming took 3 bases from V and 5 from J; bases not matched to a gene: 4. CDR1 is SGHDT, CDR2 YYEEEE, per germline. This CDR3 spans 13 amino acids. The CDR3 DNA sequence: TGTGCCAGCAGCTGGACTAGCATGGACGAGCAGTACTTC. Protein product: CASSWTSMDEQYF. The complete variable domain, with remaining parts taken from reference TRBV5-6 and TRBJ2-7, reads DAGVTQSPTHLIKTRGQQVTLRCSPKSGHDTVSWYQQALGQGPQFIFQYYEEEERQRGNFPDRFSGHQFPNYSSELNVNALLLGDSALYLCASSWTSMDEQYFGPGTRLTVT.

CDR3: CASSPGGRDEQFF. The CDR3 nucleotides are TGTGCCAGCAGTCCGGGAGGTAGGGATGAGCAGTTCTTC. V usage is TRBV6-5 and J usage is TRBJ2-1, with 7 nucleotides matching TRBD2. Per the germline V gene, CDR1 is MNHEY and CDR2 is SVGAGI. The CDR3 spans 13 residues. V lost 5 bases and J lost 8; bases outside the gene matches: 6.

This sequence joins TRBV19 and TRBJ2-6; TRBD1 might be the D (6 bases). The CDR3 runs 16 residues. Germline loops: CDR1 LNHDA, CDR2 SQIVND (reference sequence). V lost 1 base and J 4 bases, leaving 11 bases between the germline ends. The DNA of the CDR3 is TGTGCCAGTAGTATAGGACAGGCGAACGGGGCCAACGTCCTGACTTTC. Protein sequence: CASSIGQANGANVLTF.

The rearrangement links TRBV28 to TRBJ1-2; D not certain. This CDR3 contains 16 residues. CDR1 and CDR2 (germline): MDHEN, SYDVKM. The V gene lost 4 bases and the J gene lost 2 bases, with 17 bases spanning the gap. The CDR3 protein is CASSSRMIGLNYGYTF. CDR3 DNA sequence: TGTGCCAGCAGTTCCAGGATGATCGGTCTGAACTATGGCTACACCTTC.

The chain couples TRBV30 to TRBJ1-2; D call uncertain. The CDR3 totals 13 residues. Germline values: CDR1 GTSNPN, CDR2 SVGIG (reference sequence). Between the trimmed V and J ends, which lost 2 bases and 4 bases, there was a span of 11 bases. The CDR3, as DNA: TGTGCCTGGAGTATCGAAAGAGGCTATGGCTACACCTTC. As protein: CAWSIERGYGYTF.

V gene TRBV18 combines with J gene TRBJ1-2, with D uncertain. Deletions cut 3 bases from V and 4 bases from J, with 9 bases between. CDR1 KGHSH and CDR2 LQKENI come from the germline V gene. The CDR3 has 13 residues. The DNA for the CDR3 is TGTGCCAGCTCACCTGGCGGGGTCTATGGCTACACCTTC. Translation: CASSPGGVYGYTF.